This T cell receptor (beta chain) was obtained from a study of T cells in Graves' hyperthyroidism and ophthalmopathy. Study details: Before treatment of any kind, peripheral blood was taken at initial diagnosis.

Using RNA transcripts as the source, TCR beta CDR3 regions were amplified. First-round RT-PCR of the TCR CDR3 relied on the HTBI primer set. TCRdb re-derived calls from the multiplex PCR reads in MiXCR, one entry per CDR3 protein. Seen here are around 560,000 distinct CDR3 sequences, roughly a sixth observed once, and the top ten hold 15% to 20%. This clonotype was observed many times. Antigen unknown. Absent ophthalmopathy progression within 18 months defined stable Graves' hyperthyroidism. Those patients with uncontrolled infection, other autoimmune disease, pregnancy or lactation were excluded. Broader study findings: Blood also held most thyroid clonotypes expanded beyond 0.001.

The specimen was blood. This TCR came from a young woman with Graves' hyperthyroidism.

This CDR3 reads CASSEAGTAPYEQYF. CDR3 DNA sequence: TGTGCCAGCAGTGAAGCCGGGACAGCCCCCTACGAGCAGTACTTC. The rearrangement uses TRBV2 and TRBJ2-7, with TRBD1 matching 7 bases. The CDR3 has 15 amino acids. V lost 0 bases and J lost 2; bases outside the gene matches: 4. Germline V gene data show CDR1 as SNHLY and CDR2 as FYNNEI.